These 7 T cell receptor beta chains originate from one sample sequenced in a study of T cell responses to AZD1222 COVID-19 vaccine. Clones were read by immunoSEQ multiplex PCR, and TCRdb kept only the in-frame ones, dropping some. The sample holds some 200,000 clones, approximately 91% seen once. Here the sequenced sample was peripheral blood, taken on day 0 of AZD1222 vaccination. All receptors come from an adult in good health.

The chain carries TRBV27 and TRBJ2-1; no clear D. Germline CDR1 is MNHEY and CDR2 is SMNVEV (reference sequence). Between the trimmed V and J ends, which lost 7 bases and 7 bases, there was a span of 8 bases. This CDR3 has 11 residues. CDR3: CASIFRNEQFF. The CDR3 DNA follows: TGTGCCAGCATCTTTCGGAATGAGCAGTTCTTC.

This clone was seen a single time. The gene calls are TRBV9 and TRBJ1-5; D ambiguous. This CDR3 is 13 amino acids long. Germline lookup yields CDR1 SGDLS and CDR2 YYNGEE. Trimming removed 3 bases from V and 4 bases from J, with 8 bases in between. CDR3 DNA sequence: TGTGCCAGCAGCGCAGAACAGAATCAGCCCCAGCATTTT. It translates to CASSAEQNQPQHF.

This chain links TRBV9 with TRBJ2-3, with 11 bases fitting TRBD1. The CDR3 loop spans 14 amino acids. After removal of 4 bases from V and 7 bases from J, the junction contained 5 bases not matched to a gene. CDR1 is SGDLS, CDR2 YYNGEE, per germline. CDR3 DNA sequence: TGTGCCAGCAGCACAGGACAGGGGGCACATACGCAGTATTTT. As protein: CASSTGQGAHTQYF.

V gene TRBV23-1 combines with J gene TRBJ1-6; TRBD1 aligns across 9 bases. TRBV23-1 is filed as an ORF, its function uncertain. The J segment lost 3 bases and the V segment lost 5 bases, leaving 2 bases of the junction unmatched. The CDR3 extends over 15 amino acids. Written as DNA, the CDR3 is TGCGCCAGCAGTGGGGACAGGGTCTATAATTCACCCCTCCACTTT. This translates into CASSGDRVYNSPLHF.

In its sample, this clone was seen a few times. The gene calls are TRBV5-1 and TRBJ2-7, with 8 bases aligning to TRBD1. V was clipped by 3 bases and J by 2 bases; unmatched bases: 7. CDR3 length: 15 amino acids. The germline gives CDR1 SGHRS, CDR2 YFSETQ. The CDR3 protein is CASSSSTGATYEQYF. The CDR3 DNA reads as TGCGCCAGCAGCTCGTCGACAGGGGCGACCTACGAGCAGTACTTC.

In regard to this clone: Other nucleotide sequences from this sample produce the same CDR3. The J gene is TRBJ2-7, the V gene TRBV29-1, with TRBD1 identical over 8 bases. Germline CDR1 is SQVTM and CDR2 is ANQGSEA. The CDR3 spans 12 residues. Trimming cost V 4 bases and J 2 bases; bases outside gene matches: 1. CDR3 loop: CSVVQGAYEQYF. The CDR3 DNA follows: TGCAGCGTTGTACAGGGGGCCTACGAGCAGTACTTC.

The rearrangement links TRBV19 to TRBJ1-1; D is undetermined. There are 15 residues in the CDR3. Germline loops: CDR1 LNHDA, CDR2 SQIVND (reference sequence). Trimming took 3 bases from V and 0 from J, leaving 11 bases between them. The CDR3 region is CASSMTALMNTEAFF. The CDR3 nucleotides are TGTGCCAGTAGTATGACTGCACTTATGAACACTGAAGCTTTCTTT. The full variable domain, in which reference TRBV19 and TRBJ1-1 provide the parts outside the CDR3, is DGGITQSPKYLFRKEGQNVTLSCEQNLNHDAMYWYRQDPGQGLRLIYYSQIVNDFQKGDIAEGYSVSREKKESFPLTVTSAQKNPTAFYLCASSMTALMNTEAFFGQGTRLTVV.